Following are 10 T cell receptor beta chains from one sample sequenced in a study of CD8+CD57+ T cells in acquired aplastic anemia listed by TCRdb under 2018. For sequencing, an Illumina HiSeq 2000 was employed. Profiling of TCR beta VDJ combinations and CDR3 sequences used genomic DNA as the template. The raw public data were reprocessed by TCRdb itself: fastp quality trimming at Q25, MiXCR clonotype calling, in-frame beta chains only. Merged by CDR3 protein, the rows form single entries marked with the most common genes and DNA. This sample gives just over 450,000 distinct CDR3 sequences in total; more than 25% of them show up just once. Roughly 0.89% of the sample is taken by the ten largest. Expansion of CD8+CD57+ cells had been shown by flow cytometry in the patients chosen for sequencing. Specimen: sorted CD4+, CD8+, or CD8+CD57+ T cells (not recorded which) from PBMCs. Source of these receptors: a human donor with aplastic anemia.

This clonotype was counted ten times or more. The CDR3 DNA follows: TGTGCCACCAGTGAACCAGCGGGAGGTGTAGAGCAGTTCTTC. It encodes CATSEPAGGVEQFF. This rearrangement joins TRBV24-1 to TRBJ2-1, with 9 bases aligning to TRBD2. Germline trimming cut 4 bases from V and 10 bases from J; bases unmatched to any gene: 7. The CDR3 loop spans 14 amino acids. Germline V gives CDR1 KGHDR, CDR2 SFDVKD.

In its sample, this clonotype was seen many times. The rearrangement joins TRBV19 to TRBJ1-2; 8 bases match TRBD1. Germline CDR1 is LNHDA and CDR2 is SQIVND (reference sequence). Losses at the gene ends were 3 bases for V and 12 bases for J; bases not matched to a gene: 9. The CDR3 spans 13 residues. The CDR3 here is CASSMTGANDHTF. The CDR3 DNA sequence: TGTGCCAGTAGTATGACAGGGGCCAACGATCACACCTTC.

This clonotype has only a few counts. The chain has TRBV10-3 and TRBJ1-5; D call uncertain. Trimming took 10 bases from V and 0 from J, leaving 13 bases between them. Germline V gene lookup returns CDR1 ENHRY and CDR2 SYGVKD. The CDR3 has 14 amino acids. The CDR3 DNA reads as TGTGCCAGGGTTCGTAAGTATAGCAATCAGCCCCAGCATTTT. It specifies CARVRKYSNQPQHF.

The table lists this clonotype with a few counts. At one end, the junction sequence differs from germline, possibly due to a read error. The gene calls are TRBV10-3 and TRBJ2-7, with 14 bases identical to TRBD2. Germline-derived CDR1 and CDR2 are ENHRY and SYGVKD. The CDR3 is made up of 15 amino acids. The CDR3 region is CASSPGTSGSGEQYF. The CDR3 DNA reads TGTGCCAGCAGTCCAGGGACTAGCGGGAGCGGTGAGCAGTACTTC.

This chain's CDR3 is CASTEESSYNSPLHF. CDR3 DNA sequence: TGTGCCAGCACTGAGGAAAGCTCCTATAATTCACCCCTCCACTTT. This chain uses TRBV6-1 with TRBJ1-6; D remains unclear. This CDR3 region has 15 residues. The germline V gene encodes CDR1 MNHNS and CDR2 SASEGT. Trimming took off 7 bases at V and 0 bases at J, with 10 bases between the two ends.

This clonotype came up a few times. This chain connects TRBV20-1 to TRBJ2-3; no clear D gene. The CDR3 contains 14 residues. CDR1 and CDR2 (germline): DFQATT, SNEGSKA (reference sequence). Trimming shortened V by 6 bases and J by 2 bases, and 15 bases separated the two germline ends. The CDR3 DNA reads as TGCAGTGCCGACGGTGGCACTTCCACAGATACGCAGTATTTT. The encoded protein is CSADGGTSTDTQYF.

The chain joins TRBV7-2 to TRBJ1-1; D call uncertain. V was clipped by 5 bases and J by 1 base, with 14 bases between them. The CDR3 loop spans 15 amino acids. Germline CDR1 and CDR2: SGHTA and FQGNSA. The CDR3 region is CASSRSGVPNTEAFF. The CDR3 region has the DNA TGTGCCAGCAGCCGATCGGGTGTCCCGAACACTGAAGCTTTCTTT.

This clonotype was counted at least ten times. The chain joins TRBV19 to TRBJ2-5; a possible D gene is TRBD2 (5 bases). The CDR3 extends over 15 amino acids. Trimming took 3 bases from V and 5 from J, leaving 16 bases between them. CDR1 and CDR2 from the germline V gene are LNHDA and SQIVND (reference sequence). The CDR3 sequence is CASSMFAGGVETQYF. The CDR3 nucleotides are TGTGCCAGTAGTATGTTCGCGGGTGGGGTGGAGACCCAGTACTTC. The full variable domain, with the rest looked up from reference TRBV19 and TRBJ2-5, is DGGITQSPKYLFRKEGQNVTLSCEQNLNHDAMYWYRQDPGQGLRLIYYSQIVNDFQKGDIAEGYSVSREKKESFPLTVTSAQKNPTAFYLCASSMFAGGVETQYFGPGTRLLVL.

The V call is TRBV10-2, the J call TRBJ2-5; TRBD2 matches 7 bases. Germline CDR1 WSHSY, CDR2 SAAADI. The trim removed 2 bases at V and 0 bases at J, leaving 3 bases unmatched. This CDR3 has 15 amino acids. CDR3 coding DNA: TGCGCCAGCAGTGAGGGGACTACTAACCAAGAGACCCAGTACTTC. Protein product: CASSEGTTNQETQYF.

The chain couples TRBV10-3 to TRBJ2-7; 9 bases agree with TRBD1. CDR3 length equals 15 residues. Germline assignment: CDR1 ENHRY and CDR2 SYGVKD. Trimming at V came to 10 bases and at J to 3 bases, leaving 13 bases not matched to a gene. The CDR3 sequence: CASGPLTGGNYEQYF. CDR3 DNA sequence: TGTGCCAGCGGGCCGTTGACAGGGGGAAACTACGAGCAGTACTTC.